This T cell receptor (beta chain) was recorded in a study of somatic mutations in cytotoxic T cells in rheumatoid arthritis (dated by TCRdb to the late 2010s). At the level of the whole study: Right after diagnosis and prior to the start of any treatment, approximately 30 ml EDTA of peripheral blood was drawn from patients. Sorted V beta1+ cells also underwent TCRB sequencing, and some V beta antibody-stained T-cell populations were flow-sorted at nearly 100% purity on a FACSAria II or Sony SH800. Median age was essentially the same in the patient group and the control group. TCRB deep sequencing covered over 55 patients with rheumatoid arthritis along with around 20 healthy controls. In newly diagnosed rheumatoid arthritis without treatment, the study examined if expanded CD8+ T-cell clones harbor somatic mutations, relying on TCRB deep sequencing to characterize clonality. Overall study results and their limits: In about an eighth of the 65 patients the largest CD8+ clone exceeded 20% of CD8+ cells, and several identical CD8+ TCRB sequences were shared between blood and synovial fluid. The slight TRBV07 underrepresentation in patients was not adjusted for multiple comparisons. It was unknown which antigens the expanded CD8+ clones targeted, and their absence from virus-specific databases did not exclude viral specificity. CD8+ T-cell clonality did not differ significantly between rheumatoid arthritis patients and age-matched healthy controls. Healthy controls showed no age-related increase in CD8+ clonality, whereas patients did (Spearman r=0.49).

This clone was counted only a few times. This clone's antigen is unknown. No much larger clone is present one base from it, and per-base qualities are unavailable. TCRB CDR3 sequencing used the immunoSEQ assay on genomic DNA. The authors' pipeline ran thus. Published virus-specific TCRB sequences were compared with patient CD8+ clones larger than 1%, and only a few matches were found. Nothing other than productive TCRB rearrangements was included in the analyses. Clonality was calculated as a Shannon entropy-based productive clonality index, and a clone was defined by a unique TCRB CDR3 sequence. Repertoire overlap for a pair of samples was computed from each clone's template counts relative to total templates per sample. V-gene usage measured by flow cytometry correlated with TCRB sequencing V-gene usage, with a Spearman r of 0.61. TCRdb stores this immuneACCESS table with in-frame sequences only. Part of the clones is absent; in the studies checked, under half of the shortfall reflects unresolved V genes, and no reason is known for the rest. That table furnishes V, J and clone size, whereas the DNA furnished D and trimming. This sample has 15,000 to 20,000 clones in its table, and approximately 80% of those were observed once. The leading ten clones occupy over 7.5% of the sample.

Positive magnetic bead selection on an AutoMACS was used to isolate CD4+ and CD8+ cells, with flow cytometry used to check purity. Initial screening for clonal expansions relied on flow cytometry with a TCR V beta antibody panel, after which sorted CD8+ fractions underwent TCRB deep sequencing for characterization. Ficoll-Paque PLUS density gradient separation was used to isolate peripheral blood mononuclear cells. Using Nucleospin Tissue or Tissue XS kits, DNA was extracted from CD4-enriched, CD8-enriched or PBMC samples, with quantification by a Qubit 2.0 fluorometer. From the cysteine up to the phenylalanine, the CDR3 has a length of 12 residues. Only the CDR3 DNA is retained, 36 bases long and in frame from the first base. Trimming at the junction amounts to 9 bases on V and 0 bases on J, and the germline ends lie 8 bases apart. CDR1 and CDR2 (MNHEY, SMNVEV) derive from the germline V gene (reference sequence).

Sequenced input: CD8+ T cells sorted from blood. The chain is made from TRBV27 and TRBJ1-2; the D gene is perhaps TRBD1, from 5 matching bases. This receptor was obtained from an adult with rheumatoid arthritis. The sequenced DNA is TGTGCCAGTCAGGGAGCTAACTATGGCTACACCTTC. This yields the protein CASQGANYGYTF.